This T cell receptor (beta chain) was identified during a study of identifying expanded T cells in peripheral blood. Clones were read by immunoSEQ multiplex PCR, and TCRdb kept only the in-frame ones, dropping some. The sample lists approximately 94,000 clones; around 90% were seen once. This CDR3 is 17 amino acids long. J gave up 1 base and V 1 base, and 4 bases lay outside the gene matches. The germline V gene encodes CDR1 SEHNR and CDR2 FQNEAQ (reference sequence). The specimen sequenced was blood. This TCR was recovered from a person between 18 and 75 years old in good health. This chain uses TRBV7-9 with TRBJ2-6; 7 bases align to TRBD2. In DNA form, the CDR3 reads TGTGCCAGCAGCTTAGTGGGAGGGCCTTCTGGGGCCAACGTCCTGACTTTC. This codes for CASSLVGGPSGANVLTF. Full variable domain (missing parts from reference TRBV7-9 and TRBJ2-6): DTGVSQNPRHKITKRGQNVTFRCDPISEHNRLYWYRQTLGQGPEFLTYFQNEAQLEKSRLLSDRFSAERPKGSFSTLEIQRTEQGDSAMYLCASSLVGGPSGANVLTFGAGSRLTVL.